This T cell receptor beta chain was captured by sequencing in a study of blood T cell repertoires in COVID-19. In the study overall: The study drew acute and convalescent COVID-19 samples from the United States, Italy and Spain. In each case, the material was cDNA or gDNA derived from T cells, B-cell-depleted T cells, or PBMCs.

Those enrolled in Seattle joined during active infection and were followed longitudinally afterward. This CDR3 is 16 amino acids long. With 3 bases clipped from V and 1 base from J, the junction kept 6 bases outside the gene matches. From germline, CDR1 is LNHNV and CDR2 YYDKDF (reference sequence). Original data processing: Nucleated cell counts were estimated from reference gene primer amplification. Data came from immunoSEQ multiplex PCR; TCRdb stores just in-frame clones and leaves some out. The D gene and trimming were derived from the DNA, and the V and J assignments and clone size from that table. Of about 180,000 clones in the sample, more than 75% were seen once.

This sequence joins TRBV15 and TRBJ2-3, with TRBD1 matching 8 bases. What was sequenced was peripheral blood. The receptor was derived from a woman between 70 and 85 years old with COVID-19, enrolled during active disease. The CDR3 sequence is CATSRGTGSGTDTQYF. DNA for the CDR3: TGTGCCACCAGCAGGGGGACAGGTTCTGGCACAGATACGCAGTATTTT.